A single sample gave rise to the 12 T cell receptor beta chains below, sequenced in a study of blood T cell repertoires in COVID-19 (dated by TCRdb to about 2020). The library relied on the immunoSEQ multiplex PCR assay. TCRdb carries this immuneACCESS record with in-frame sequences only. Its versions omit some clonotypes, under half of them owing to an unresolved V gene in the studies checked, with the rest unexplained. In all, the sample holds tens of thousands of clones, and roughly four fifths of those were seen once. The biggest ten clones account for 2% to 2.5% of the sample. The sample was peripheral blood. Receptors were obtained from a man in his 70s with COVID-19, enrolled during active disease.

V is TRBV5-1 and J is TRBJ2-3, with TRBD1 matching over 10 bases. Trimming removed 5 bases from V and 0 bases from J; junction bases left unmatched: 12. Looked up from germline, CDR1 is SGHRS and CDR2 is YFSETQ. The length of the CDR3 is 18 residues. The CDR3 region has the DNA TGCGCCAGCAGTAGACAGGGGGCTACTAGCGGAAGCACAGATACGCAGTATTTT. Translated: CASSRQGATSGSTDTQYF.

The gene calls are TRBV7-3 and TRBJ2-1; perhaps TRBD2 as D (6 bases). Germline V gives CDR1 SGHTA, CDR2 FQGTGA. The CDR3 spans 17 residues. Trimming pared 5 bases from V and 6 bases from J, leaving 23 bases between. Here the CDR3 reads CASSPIGGLATTNEQFF. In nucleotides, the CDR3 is TGTGCCAGCAGCCCGATAGGAGGGCTAGCGACTACCAATGAGCAGTTCTTC.

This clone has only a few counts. The CDR3 DNA is TGTGCCAGCAGCAAAAAGTCCTCTTGGGGAGTCTTAATGAACACTGAAGCTTTCTTT. This translates into CASSKKSSWGVLMNTEAFF. The genes are TRBV7-9 and TRBJ1-1; D uncertain. Germline CDR1 SEHNR, CDR2 FQNEAQ (reference sequence). V dropped 5 bases and J dropped 0 bases, with 25 bases sitting between them. The CDR3 has 19 residues.

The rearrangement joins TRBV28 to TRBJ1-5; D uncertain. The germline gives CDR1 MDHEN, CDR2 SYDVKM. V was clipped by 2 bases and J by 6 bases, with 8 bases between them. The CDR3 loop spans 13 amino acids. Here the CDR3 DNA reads TGTGCCAGCAGTTTACAGGCGACTCAGCCCCAGCATTTT. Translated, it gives CASSLQATQPQHF.

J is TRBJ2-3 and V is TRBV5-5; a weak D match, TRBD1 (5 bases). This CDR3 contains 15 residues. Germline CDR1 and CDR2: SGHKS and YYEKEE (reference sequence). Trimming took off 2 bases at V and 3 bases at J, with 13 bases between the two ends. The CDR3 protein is CASSFRVWSTDTQYF. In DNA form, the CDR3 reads TGTGCCAGCAGCTTCAGGGTATGGTCGACAGATACGCAGTATTTT.

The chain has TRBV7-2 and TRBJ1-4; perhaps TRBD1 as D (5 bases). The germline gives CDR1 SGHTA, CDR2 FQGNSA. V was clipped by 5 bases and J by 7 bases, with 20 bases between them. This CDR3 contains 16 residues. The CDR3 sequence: CASSPQSRGGGEKLFF. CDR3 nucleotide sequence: TGTGCCAGCAGCCCCCAGTCGAGGGGAGGCGGTGAAAAACTGTTTTTT.

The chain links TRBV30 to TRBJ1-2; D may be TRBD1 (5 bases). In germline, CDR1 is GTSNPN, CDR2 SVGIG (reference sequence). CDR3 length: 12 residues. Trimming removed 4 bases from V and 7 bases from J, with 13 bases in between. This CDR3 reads CAWNGGVTGYTF. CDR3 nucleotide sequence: TGTGCCTGGAACGGAGGGGTAACTGGCTACACCTTC.

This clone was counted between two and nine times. The CDR3 DNA is TGTGCCAGCAGCTTGACTAGCGGAAACACCGGGGAGCTGTTTTTT. Amino acids: CASSLTSGNTGELFF. The rearrangement joins TRBV7-9 to TRBJ2-2; 9 bases align to TRBD2. The junction had 1 base not matched to a gene; V was cut back by 3 bases and J by 2 bases. The CDR3 consists of 15 residues. CDR1 and CDR2 (germline): SEHNR, FQNEAQ (reference sequence).

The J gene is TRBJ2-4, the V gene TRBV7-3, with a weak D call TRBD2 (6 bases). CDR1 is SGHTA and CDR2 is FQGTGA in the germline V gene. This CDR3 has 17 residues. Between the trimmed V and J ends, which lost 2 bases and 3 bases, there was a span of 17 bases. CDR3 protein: CASSLHGGSDGKNIQYF. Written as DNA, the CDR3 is TGTGCCAGCAGCTTACACGGGGGTAGCGATGGCAAAAACATTCAGTACTTC.

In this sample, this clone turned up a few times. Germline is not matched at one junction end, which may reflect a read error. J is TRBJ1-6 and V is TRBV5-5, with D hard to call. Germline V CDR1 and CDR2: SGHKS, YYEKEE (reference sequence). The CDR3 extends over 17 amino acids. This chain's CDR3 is CASSLGVLWAYNSPLHF. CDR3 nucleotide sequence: TGTGCCAGCAGCTTGGGCGTTCTTTGGGCCTACAATTCACCCCTCCACTTT.

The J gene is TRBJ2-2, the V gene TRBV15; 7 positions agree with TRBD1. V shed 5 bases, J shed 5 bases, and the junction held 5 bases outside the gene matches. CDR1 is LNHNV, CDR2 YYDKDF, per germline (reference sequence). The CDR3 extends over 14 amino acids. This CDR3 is CATSGYRGTGELFF. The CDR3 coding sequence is TGTGCCACCAGCGGATACAGGGGAACCGGGGAGCTGTTTTTT. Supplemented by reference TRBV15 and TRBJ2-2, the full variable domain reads DAMVIQNPRYQVTQFGKPVTLSCSQTLNHNVMYWYQQKSSQAPKLLFHYYDKDFNNEADTPDNFQSRRPNTSFCFLDIRSPGLGDTAMYLCATSGYRGTGELFFGEGSRLTVL.

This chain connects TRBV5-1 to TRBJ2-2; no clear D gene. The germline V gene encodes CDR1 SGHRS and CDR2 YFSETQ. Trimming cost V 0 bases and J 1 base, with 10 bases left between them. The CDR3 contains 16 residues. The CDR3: CASSLVPQLNTGELFF. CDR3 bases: TGCGCCAGCAGCTTGGTCCCACAGCTGAACACCGGGGAGCTGTTTTTT.